The 19 T cell receptor beta chains presented below share a single source sample, sequenced in a study of blood T cell repertoires in COVID-19. Only in-frame clones appear in the TCRdb table, and some are missing; sequencing was by immunoSEQ multiplex PCR. The table includes roughly 180,000 clones, 82% detected once. Sequencing used peripheral blood. Every receptor here comes from a woman of 80 years or more with active or convalescent COVID-19.

CDR3: CASSPSRSPGEQFF. CDR3 sequence (DNA): TGTGCCAGCAGCCCCTCAAGAAGCCCGGGGGAGCAGTTCTTC. The chain uses TRBV3-1 (or the pseudogene TRBV3-2) and TRBJ2-1; a possible D gene is TRBD2 (5 bases). V was trimmed by 4 bases and J by 10 bases, leaving 17 bases between them. The CDR3 is 14 amino acids. Germline V gene lookup returns CDR1 LGHDT and CDR2 YNNKEL (reference sequence).

The CDR3 spells CASSPQMGRDIQYF. As DNA, the CDR3 is TGTGCCAGCAGCCCGCAGATGGGCAGGGACATTCAGTACTTC. V gene TRBV7-9 combines with J gene TRBJ2-4; possibly TRBD1 for D (5 bases). The length of the CDR3 is 14 residues. V was trimmed by 5 bases and J by 8 bases, leaving 16 bases between them. Germline-derived CDR1 and CDR2 are SEHNR and FQNEAQ (reference sequence).

The rearrangement links TRBV7-3 to TRBJ1-1; D is possibly TRBD1 (5 bases). Germline lookup yields CDR1 SGHTA and CDR2 FQGTGA. V lost 3 bases to trimming and J lost 2 bases, with 13 bases between them. This CDR3 contains 15 residues. This CDR3 reads CASSFLSTANTEAFF. CDR3 in DNA: TGTGCCAGCAGCTTTCTTTCGACAGCTAACACTGAAGCTTTCTTT.

The chain carries TRBV25-1 and TRBJ1-6, with D hard to call. Germline V lookup: CDR1 MGHDK, CDR2 SYGVNS. The length of the CDR3 is 13 residues. V was clipped by 6 bases and J by 15 bases, with 18 bases between them. The CDR3 spells CASSGGLPLHLHF. The CDR3 nucleotides are TGTGCCAGCAGCGGAGGATTACCCCTCCACCTCCACTTT.

The genes are TRBV2 and TRBJ2-7; possibly TRBD1 for D (6 bases). Germline values: CDR1 SNHLY, CDR2 FYNNEI. This CDR3 region has 13 residues. With 5 bases removed from V and 4 bases from J, the gap between germline ends came to 12 bases. CDR3 bases: TGTGCCAGCAGTATTGGACAGAGATACGAGCAGTACTTC. Residues: CASSIGQRYEQYF.

The chain joins TRBV9 to TRBJ1-1; 7 bases agree with TRBD1. CDR1 and CDR2 (germline): SGDLS, YYNGEE. The CDR3 length is 16 residues. After removal of 0 bases from V and 3 bases from J, the junction contained 8 bases not matched to a gene. The DNA for the CDR3 is TGTGCCAGCAGCGTAGCCCTAGACAGGGAAGACACTGAAGCTTTCTTT. As protein: CASSVALDREDTEAFF.

The chain carries TRBV5-1 and TRBJ2-1; 10 bases align to TRBD1. V lost 4 bases to trimming and J lost 4 bases; unmatched junction nucleotides: 11. Germline CDR1 SGHRS, CDR2 YFSETQ. This CDR3 spans 17 amino acids. For the CDR3, the DNA is TGCGCCAGCAGCGCGGCCCCCGGGACAGGGGTGTACAATGAGCAGTTCTTC. Its protein product is CASSAAPGTGVYNEQFF.

The chain is built from TRBV4-1 and TRBJ2-1; TRBD1 aligns across 7 bases. CDR1 is MGHRA, CDR2 YSYEKL, per germline. V lost 4 bases, J lost 9 bases, and 9 bases stayed unmatched. This CDR3 is built from 14 residues. This CDR3 is CASSRRQGSGEQFF. In nucleotides, the CDR3 is TGCGCCAGCAGCCGGCGACAGGGAAGTGGTGAGCAGTTCTTC.

The table lists this clone with a few counts. V usage is TRBV6-5 and J usage is TRBJ1-5; the D is unclear. The CDR3 extends over 15 amino acids. Per the germline V gene, CDR1 is MNHEY and CDR2 is SVGAGI. V dropped 6 bases and J dropped 2 bases, with 14 bases sitting between them. As DNA, the CDR3 is TGTGCCAGCAGCTCGGGGTTAAGGGGCAATCAGCCCCAGCATTTT. It translates to CASSSGLRGNQPQHF.

The gene calls are TRBV9 and TRBJ2-1, with D unclear. Deletions cut 4 bases from V and 7 bases from J, with 15 bases between. Germline V gives CDR1 SGDLS, CDR2 YYNGEE. This CDR3 has 14 amino acids. The CDR3 loop reads CASSLLGAPNEQFF. CDR3 in DNA: TGTGCCAGCAGCCTCCTTGGAGCCCCAAATGAGCAGTTCTTC.

The V and J genes are TRBV5-8 and TRBJ2-7; 14 bases map to TRBD2. The CDR3 contains 16 residues. Germline-derived CDR1 and CDR2 are SGHTS and YDEGEE. V gave up 3 bases and J gave up 11 bases; unmatched junction bases: 13. The CDR3 spells CASSSIRQGLAGEEYF. In DNA form, the CDR3 reads TGTGCCAGCAGCTCCATCAGACAGGGACTAGCGGGAGAAGAGTACTTC.

V gene TRBV5-1 combines with J gene TRBJ1-1; 10 positions agree with TRBD1. This CDR3 is built from 14 residues. Germline CDR1 and CDR2: SGHRS and YFSETQ. The J segment lost 4 bases and the V segment lost 3 bases, leaving 3 bases of the junction unmatched. The CDR3 reads CASSSGTGVTEAFF. The DNA for the CDR3 is TGCGCCAGCAGCTCCGGGACAGGGGTCACTGAAGCTTTCTTT.

The chain is built from TRBV9 and TRBJ2-3; 7 bases map to TRBD1. The CDR3 is 15 residues long. The germline gives CDR1 SGDLS, CDR2 YYNGEE. Trimming took 4 bases from V and 0 from J; bases not matched to a gene: 5. CDR3 DNA: TGTGCCAGCAGCCTCAGACAGGGTAGCACAGATACGCAGTATTTT. Protein sequence: CASSLRQGSTDTQYF.

The CDR3 DNA reads TGTGCCAGCAGGCAGACTAGCGGGAGGGTCTACGAGCAGTACTTC. It encodes CASRQTSGRVYEQYF. This chain uses TRBV28 with TRBJ2-7; 14 nucleotides align to TRBD2. This CDR3 contains 15 residues. The junction had 4 bases not matched to a gene; V was cut back by 6 bases and J by 3 bases. CDR1 is MDHEN, CDR2 SYDVKM, per germline.

J is TRBJ2-1 and V is TRBV7-3; 7 bases agree with TRBD2. V was clipped by 0 bases and J by 6 bases; unmatched bases: 8. CDR3 size: 16 residues. Germline lookup yields CDR1 SGHTA and CDR2 FQGTGA. In DNA, the CDR3 is TGTGCCAGCAGCTTAACGTTCGGCGGGAGAATCAATGAGCAGTTCTTC. The encoded protein is CASSLTFGGRINEQFF.

The J gene is TRBJ2-3, the V gene TRBV14, with D tentatively TRBD1 (5 bases). The CDR3 consists of 14 residues. V was pared by 4 bases and J by 2 bases, with 10 bases between. Germline lookup yields CDR1 SGHDN and CDR2 FVKESK. Written as DNA, the CDR3 is TGTGCCAGCAGCCGCTGGGGCAACACAGATACGCAGTATTTT. It yields the protein CASSRWGNTDTQYF.

In nucleotides, the CDR3 is TGTGCCAGCAGTTTATCGGGACAAGCCTACGAGCAGTACTTC. Amino acid sequence: CASSLSGQAYEQYF. The chain carries TRBV28 and TRBJ2-7; D is perhaps TRBD1 (6 bases). The germline CDR1 and CDR2 sequences are MDHEN and SYDVKM. The CDR3 has 14 amino acids. The V end lost 1 base, the J end lost 2 bases, and 9 bases lay between the germline ends.

This sequence joins TRBV6-5 and TRBJ2-1; possibly TRBD1 for D (8 bases). Deletions cut 6 bases from V and 5 bases from J, with 17 bases between. The V gene's germline CDR1 is MNHEY and CDR2 SVGAGI. The CDR3 contains 15 residues. This CDR3 is CASRNGGTGNNEQFF. CDR3 coding DNA: TGTGCCAGCAGAAACGGGGGGACAGGCAACAATGAGCAGTTCTTC.

The chain links TRBV5-5 to TRBJ2-1; TRBD1 matches 8 bases. CDR1 and CDR2 from the germline V gene are SGHKS and YYEKEE (reference sequence). V shed 4 bases, J shed 3 bases, and the junction held 21 bases outside the gene matches. This CDR3 is 20 amino acids long. The CDR3 region has the DNA TGTGCCAGCAGCCACACCCACCTCCCGGGACAGGTAGTTTACTACAATGAGCAGTTCTTC. Its protein is CASSHTHLPGQVVYYNEQFF.